Listed below are T cell receptor beta chains from one sample, sequenced in a study of cytomegalovirus exposure and HLA in healthy donors. Data came from immunoSEQ multiplex PCR; TCRdb stores just in-frame clones and leaves some out. The data show roughly 99,000 clones, 60% to 80% seen once. Sequencing was performed on PBMCs. These receptors were collected from a young man in good health and CMV-seronegative. Both conserved end residues are part of each CDR3. A D gene is named only where the DNA matches it firmly. Size is omitted from some rows. Given values are once, few, many or a class for expanded clones.

D gene,clone size,J gene,V gene,CDR3 protein,CDR3 DNA
-,-,TRBJ1-6,TRBV27,CASSFWGAYSPLHF,TGTGCCAGCAGTTTTTGGGGCGCATATTCACCCCTCCACTTT
TRBD1,few,TRBJ1-5,TRBV19,CASQDRGYQPQHF,TGTGCCAGCCAGGACAGGGGCTATCAGCCCCAGCATTTT
-,once,TRBJ2-1,TRBV7-3,CASSLGLYNEQFF,TGTGCCAGCAGCTTAGGCCTCTACAATGAGCAGTTCTTC
-,few,TRBJ1-2,TRBV10-1,CASPRTDYGYTF,TGCGCCAGCCCCCGGACAGACTATGGCTACACCTTC
TRBD2,few,TRBJ2-2,TRBV6-4,CASSPLAGSNTGELFF,TGTGCCAGCAGTCCTTTAGCGGGGTCGAACACCGGGGAGCTGTTTTTT
-,-,TRBJ1-1,TRBV14,CASSRETGNTEAFF,TGTGCCAGCAGCCGTGAGACAGGGAACACTGAAGCTTTCTTT
TRBD2,-,TRBJ2-5,TRBV5-8,CASSRGQRGGEETQYF,TGTGCCAGCAGCCGGGGGCAGCGGGGGGGCGAAGAGACCCAGTACTTC
TRBD2,-,TRBJ2-5,TRBV4-2,CASSPGGETQYF,TGTGCCAGCAGCCCGGGGGGAGAGACCCAGTACTTC
TRBD1,-,TRBJ1-1,TRBV9,CASSAGQGSTEAFF,TGTGCCAGCAGCGCGGGACAGGGGAGCACTGAAGCTTTCTTT
-,-,TRBJ2-7,TRBV10-3,CAISDTANRAEQYF,TGTGCCATCAGTGATACTGCGAACAGGGCTGAGCAGTACTTC
TRBD1,once,TRBJ1-2,TRBV6-1,CASSATGGFAGYTF,TGTGCCAGCAGTGCGACAGGGGGATTTGCGGGCTACACCTTC
-,few,TRBJ1-1,TRBV6-5,CASSYSPAGLFTEAFF,TGTGCCAGCAGTTACTCCCCCGCGGGGCTCTTCACTGAAGCTTTCTTT
-,-,TRBJ2-2,TRBV11-3,CASSQRSGIRGELFF,TGTGCCAGCAGTCAACGGTCGGGGATTAGGGGGGAGCTGTTTTTT
-,-,TRBJ1-1,TRBV4-1,CASSQEETDYTEAFF,TGCGCCAGCAGCCAAGAGGAGACAGACTACACTGAAGCTTTCTTT
TRBD1,-,TRBJ1-2,TRBV19,CASSPIKGQLYGYTF,TGTGCCAGTAGTCCCATTAAGGGACAGCTCTATGGCTACACCTTC
TRBD2,-,TRBJ2-7,TRBV7-8,CASSLSGGAYEQYF,TGTGCCAGCAGCTTGTCCGGGGGGGCCTACGAGCAGTACTTC
-,-,TRBJ2-6,TRBV30,CAWSVTLTGENSGANVLTF,TGTGCCTGGAGTGTAACCTTGACAGGAGAGAACTCTGGGGCCAACGTCCTGACTTTC
-,-,TRBJ1-2,TRBV28,CASSLGGLFF,TGTGCCAGCAGTTTAGGAGGGCTCTTCTTC
-,-,TRBJ2-2,TRBV11-1,CASSLLRGTGELFF,TGTGCCAGCAGCTTACTCCGGGGAACCGGGGAGCTGTTTTTT
-,-,TRBJ1-2,TRBV6-1,CASSGAGIYGYTF,TGTGCCAGCAGTGGGGCGGGGATCTATGGCTACACCTTC
-,-,TRBJ2-1,TRBV27,CASRRGPGHEQFF,TGTGCCAGCCGCCGAGGGCCGGGCCATGAGCAGTTCTTC
-,-,TRBJ2-1,TRBV5-4,CASSHPGGRRNNEQFF,TGTGCCAGCAGCCACCCAGGGGGGAGGAGGAACAATGAGCAGTTCTTC
-,-,TRBJ1-5,TRBV7-6,CASSLAPGGEQPQHF,TGTGCCAGCAGCTTAGCGCCCGGGGGTGAGCAGCCCCAGCATTTT
TRBD2,-,TRBJ2-7,TRBV5-6,CASSLVSGGEQYF,TGTGCCAGCAGCTTGGTTTCGGGGGGAGAGCAGTACTTC
TRBD1,-,TRBJ1-5,TRBV5-1,CASSLTGTGVEEPQHF,TGCGCCAGCAGCCTTACCGGGACAGGGGTTGAGGAGCCCCAGCATTTT
TRBD1,-,TRBJ2-1,TRBV6-1,CASSEGVGRGRNEQFF,TGTGCCAGCAGTGAAGGGGTGGGAAGGGGGCGGAATGAGCAGTTCTTC
-,-,TRBJ2-3,TRBV25-1,CASSASVPPDTQYF,TGTGCCAGCAGTGCTAGTGTGCCCCCAGATACGCAGTATTTT
-,-,TRBJ2-2,TRBV2,CASSEGWRSTGELFF,TGTGCCAGCAGCGAAGGGTGGAGAAGCACCGGGGAGCTGTTTTTT
TRBD1,-,TRBJ2-3,TRBV18,CASSLRQGDTQYF,TGTGCCAGCTCACTCCGACAGGGCGATACGCAGTATTTT
TRBD1,-,TRBJ2-7,TRBV15,CATSREPDRGDEQYF,TGTGCCACCAGCAGGGAACCTGACAGGGGAGACGAGCAGTACTTC
TRBD2,-,TRBJ2-3,TRBV29-1,CSASGTSGLTDTQYF,TGCAGCGCATCGGGGACTAGCGGGCTCACAGATACGCAGTATTTT
-,-,TRBJ2-3,TRBV7-2,CASSLVPGLTDTQYF,TGTGCCAGCAGCTTAGTACCAGGGTTGACAGATACGCAGTATTTT
TRBD1,once,TRBJ2-7,TRBV19,CASSSLGTGPYEQYF,TGTGCCAGTAGTTCTCTCGGGACAGGCCCCTACGAGCAGTACTTC
-,once,TRBJ1-6,TRBV18,CASSETGGNSPLHF,TGTGCCAGCTCCGAGACGGGGGGAAATTCACCCCTCCACTTT
-,-,TRBJ1-5,TRBV19,CASSLPPGGNQPQHF,TGTGCCAGTAGCCTCCCCCCCGGGGGTAATCAGCCCCAGCATTTT
-,-,TRBJ2-2,TRBV6-5,CASSYPGANTGELFF,TGTGCCAGCAGTTACCCCGGAGCGAACACCGGGGAGCTGTTTTTT
-,-,TRBJ1-1,TRBV2,CASSLTDSMNTEAFF,TGTGCCAGCAGTCTGACGGACAGCATGAACACTGAAGCTTTCTTT
-,-,TRBJ1-5,TRBV27,CASSFSGGSNQPQHF,TGTGCCAGCAGTTTTTCGGGGGGGAGCAATCAGCCCCAGCATTTT
-,few,TRBJ1-1,TRBV4-3,CASSPNRSGRAFF,TGCGCCAGCAGCCCAAATCGGAGCGGTCGAGCTTTCTTT
-,-,TRBJ2-7,TRBV6-1,CASSGGLYEQYF,TGTGCCAGCAGTGGGGGCCTCTACGAGCAGTACTTC
-,few,TRBJ2-4,TRBV21-1,CASSVRDRETGTAKNIQYF,TGTGCCAGCAGCGTCCGGGACAGGGAGACTGGAACGGCCAAAAACATTCAGTACTTC
-,-,TRBJ1-2,TRBV19,CASSSSGFLEGYTF,TGTGCCAGTAGTTCCTCAGGGTTTTTGGAGGGCTACACCTTC
TRBD1,-,TRBJ1-6,TRBV9,CASSGGTGNSPLHF,TGTGCCAGCAGCGGGGGGACAGGGAATTCACCCCTCCACTTT
-,-,TRBJ2-3,TRBV7-3,CASSVDSASGTDTQYF,TGTGCCAGCAGCGTCGACTCGGCTAGCGGCACAGATACGCAGTATTTT
-,once,TRBJ2-7,TRBV7-9,CASSSEEGTLEQYF,TGTGCCAGCAGCTCCGAGGAGGGTACGCTCGAGCAGTACTTC
-,-,TRBJ1-1,TRBV21-1,CASSKGRGRTEAFF,TGTGCCAGCAGCAAAGGGAGGGGGCGGACTGAAGCTTTCTTT
-,once,TRBJ1-1,TRBV7-9,CSSSKQGTEAFF,TGTTCCAGCAGCAAACAGGGTACTGAAGCTTTCTTT
-,few,TRBJ1-1,TRBV27,CASTPPGIHKAFF,TGTGCCAGCACCCCCCCAGGAATCCACAAAGCTTTCTTT
-,-,TRBJ1-4,TRBV19,CASIKSTGMGEKLFF,TGTGCCAGTATCAAATCTACAGGGATGGGGGAAAAACTGTTTTTT
TRBD2,-,TRBJ2-7,TRBV7-8,CASVWGGTYEQYF,TGTGCCAGCGTTTGGGGGGGGACCTACGAGCAGTACTTC
-,many,TRBJ1-5,TRBV7-9,CASSSTGDQPQHF,TGTGCCAGCAGTTCGACAGGCGATCAGCCCCAGCATTTT
-,-,TRBJ2-7,TRBV6-6,CASSSYRDSYEQYF,TGTGCCAGCAGTTCCTACAGGGACTCCTACGAGCAGTACTTC
-,-,TRBJ2-1,TRBV25-1,CASRDRYNEQFF,TGTGCCAGCAGAGACAGGTACAATGAGCAGTTCTTC